Listed here is a single T cell receptor (beta chain). Its antigen is still unknown. Per-base qualities were not stored, and no clone one base away is much larger. The data belong to a study of blood T cells in healthy people across ages (dated by TCRdb to the mid-2010s). For the wider study: In model experiments, template switching captured roughly one uniquely barcoded TCR beta cDNA molecule for every two T cells. To track age-related changes in TCR beta repertoire diversity, the study relied on deep sequencing normalized with unique cDNA molecular identifiers. The donors were split into four age groups: young (average approximately 16 years), middle-aged (around 37), aged (more than 55) and long-lived (approximately 80). Donors of different ages were randomly distributed across sequencing lanes to avoid experimental bias. The study analyzed two additional independent replicas of 1 million unique cDNA reads from the same blood draw for two donors, one aged 18 to 30 and one aged 80 or older. What the authors observed across the whole study: Because donor CMV infection status was unknown, age-related changes in expanded clonotypes were potentially confounded. Compared with the aged group, more naive CD4+ T cells, fewer expanded clones and increased TCR diversity were shown by the long-lived group, suggesting age selection. As age increased, observed TCR beta diversity per million T cells dropped in a roughly linear way, and a significant reduction was already evident by age roughly 36. Since profiling was done on bulk unsorted PBMCs, naive and antigen-experienced compartments could not be conclusively compared. Estimates of total diversity from one million sequenced T cells were regarded as lower bounds and underestimates. There was a strong correlation between observed TCR beta diversity and the percentage of naive T cells measured by flow cytometry.

The protocol used for the library was 5' RACE. Sequenced on an Illumina HiSeq 2500. The second PCR ran for about 6 to 12 cycles and used a J-beta primer mix along with a sample-barcoded 5' primer. A unique molecular identifier was introduced onto each TCR beta cDNA molecule by a template-switch 5' adaptor carrying 12 random nucleotides. Each sample yielded at least 2.5 million CDR3-containing paired-end reads. First-strand cDNA was synthesized from all RNA with the Mint cDNA synthesis kit, primed by a TRBC-specific oligonucleotide. After uracil-DNA glycosylase treatment, a first 18-cycle PCR used universal primers M1SS and BC2_uni_R on all cDNA. The authors' analysis ran thus. Normalization of each sample was performed by random selection of 1 million high-quality reads, each carrying a distinct molecular identifier. Reads sharing molecular identifiers were discarded rather than binned into consensus sequences. MiTCR, with a Q25 quality threshold and the strictest error-elimination algorithm, was used for CDR3 identification, clonotype clustering and error correction. A nonparametric unseen species model with Euler transformation was used to estimate lower-bound total TCR beta diversity. TCRdb reworked the public reads: Q25 trimming with fastp, MiXCR clone assembly, productive beta chains retained. Rows with a matching CDR3 protein are joined into one entry that keeps the most common DNA and genes. TCRdb, not the authors, supplied the V and J calls. The sample contains some 1.5 million distinct CDR3 sequences, 28% of them found a single time. The ten largest clonotypes hold roughly 8% of the sample.

Donors were a few dozen systemically healthy Caucasian individuals from Russia aged roughly 6 to 100 years. Each donor gave ten milliliters of peripheral blood, collected into EDTA-treated Vacutainer tubes. PBMCs were isolated by Ficoll-Paque density-gradient centrifugation, with at least 6.5 million obtained per sample. Trizol reagent was used to extract total RNA from PBMCs, with at least 5.5 micrograms per sample. Naive CD45RAhigh/CD27high T cell percentages were measured by flow cytometry on a PBMC aliquot from every donor. The CDR3 measures 12 amino acids from cysteine to phenylalanine. Of the read, only the CDR3 DNA is kept; its 36 bases are in frame from base 1. The germline ends are 6 bases apart after V is trimmed by 1 base and J by 6 bases. Looking up the germline V gene (reference sequence) yields CDR1 LNHNV and CDR2 YYDKDF.

This sequence was found in a woman in her thirties in good health. The specimen was blood. Recombination joined TRBV15 with TRBJ1-2; the D gene cannot be resolved reliably. The bases are TGTGCCACCAGCAGAGGCCACGATGGCTACACCTTC. This codes for CATSRGHDGYTF.